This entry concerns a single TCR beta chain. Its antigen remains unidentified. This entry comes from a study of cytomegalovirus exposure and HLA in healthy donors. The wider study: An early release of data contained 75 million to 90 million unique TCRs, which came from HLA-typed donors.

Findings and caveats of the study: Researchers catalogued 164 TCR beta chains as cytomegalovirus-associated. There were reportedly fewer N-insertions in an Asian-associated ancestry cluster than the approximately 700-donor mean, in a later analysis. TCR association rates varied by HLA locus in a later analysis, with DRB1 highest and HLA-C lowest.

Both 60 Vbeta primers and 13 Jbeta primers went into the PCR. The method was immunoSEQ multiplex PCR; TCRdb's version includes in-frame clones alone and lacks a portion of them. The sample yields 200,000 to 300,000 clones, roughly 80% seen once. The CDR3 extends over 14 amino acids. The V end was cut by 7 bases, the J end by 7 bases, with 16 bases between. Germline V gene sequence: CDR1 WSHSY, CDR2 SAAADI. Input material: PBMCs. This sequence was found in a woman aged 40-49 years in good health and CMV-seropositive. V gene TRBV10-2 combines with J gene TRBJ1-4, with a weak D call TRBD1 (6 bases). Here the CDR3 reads CASTFGGAGEKLFF. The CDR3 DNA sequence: TGCGCCAGCACCTTCGGGGGGGCGGGTGAAAAACTGTTTTTT.